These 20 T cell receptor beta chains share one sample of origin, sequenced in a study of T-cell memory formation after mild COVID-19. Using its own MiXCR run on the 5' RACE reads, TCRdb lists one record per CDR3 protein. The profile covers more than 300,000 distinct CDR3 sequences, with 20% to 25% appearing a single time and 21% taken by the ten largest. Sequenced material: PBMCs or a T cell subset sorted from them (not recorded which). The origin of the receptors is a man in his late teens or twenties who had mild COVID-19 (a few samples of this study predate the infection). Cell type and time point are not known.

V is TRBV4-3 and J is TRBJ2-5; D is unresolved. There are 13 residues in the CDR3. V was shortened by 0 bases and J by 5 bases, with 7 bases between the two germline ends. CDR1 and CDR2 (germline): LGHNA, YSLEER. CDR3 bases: TGCGCCAGCAGCCAAGATGTCTTCGAGACCCAGTACTTC. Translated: CASSQDVFETQYF.

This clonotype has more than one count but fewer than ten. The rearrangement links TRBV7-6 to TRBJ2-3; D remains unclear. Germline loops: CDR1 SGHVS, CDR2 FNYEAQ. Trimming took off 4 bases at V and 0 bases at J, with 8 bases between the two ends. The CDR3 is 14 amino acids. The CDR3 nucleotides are TGTGCCAGCAGCTGGCGGCAGAGCACAGATACGCAGTATTTT. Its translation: CASSWRQSTDTQYF.

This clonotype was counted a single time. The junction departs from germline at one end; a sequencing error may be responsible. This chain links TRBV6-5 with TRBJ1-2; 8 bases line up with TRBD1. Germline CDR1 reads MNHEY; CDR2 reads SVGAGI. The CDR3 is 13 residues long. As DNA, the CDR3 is TGTGACAGCAGTAAAGACAGGGGAAGTGGCTACACCTTC. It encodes CDSSKDRGSGYTF.

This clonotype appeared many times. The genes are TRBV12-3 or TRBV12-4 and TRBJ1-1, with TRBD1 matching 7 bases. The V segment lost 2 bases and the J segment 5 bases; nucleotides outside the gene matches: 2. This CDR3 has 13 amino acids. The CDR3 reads CASSLTGETEAFF. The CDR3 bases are TGTGCCAGCAGTTTAACAGGGGAAACTGAAGCTTTCTTT.

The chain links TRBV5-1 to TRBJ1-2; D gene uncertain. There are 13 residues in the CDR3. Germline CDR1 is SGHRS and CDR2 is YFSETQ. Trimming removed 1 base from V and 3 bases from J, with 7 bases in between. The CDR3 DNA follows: TGCGCCAGCAGCTTGTATGGAGACTATGGCTACACCTTC. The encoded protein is CASSLYGDYGYTF.

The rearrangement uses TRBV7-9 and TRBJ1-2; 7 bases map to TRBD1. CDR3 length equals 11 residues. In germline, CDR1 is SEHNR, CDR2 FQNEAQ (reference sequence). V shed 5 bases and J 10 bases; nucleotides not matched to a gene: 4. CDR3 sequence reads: CASSQGTAYTF. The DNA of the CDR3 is TGTGCCAGCAGCCAAGGGACAGCCTACACCTTC. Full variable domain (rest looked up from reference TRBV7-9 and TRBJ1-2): DTGVSQNPRHKITKRGQNVTFRCDPISEHNRLYWYRQTLGQGPEFLTYFQNEAQLEKSRLLSDRFSAERPKGSFSTLEIQRTEQGDSAMYLCASSQGTAYTFGSGTRLTVV.

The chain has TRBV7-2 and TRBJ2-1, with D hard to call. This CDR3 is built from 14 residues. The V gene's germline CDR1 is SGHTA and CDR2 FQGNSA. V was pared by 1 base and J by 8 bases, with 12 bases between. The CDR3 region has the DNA TGTGCCAGCAGCTTAGGGTCCGCGACGGATGAGCAGTTCTTC. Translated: CASSLGSATDEQFF.

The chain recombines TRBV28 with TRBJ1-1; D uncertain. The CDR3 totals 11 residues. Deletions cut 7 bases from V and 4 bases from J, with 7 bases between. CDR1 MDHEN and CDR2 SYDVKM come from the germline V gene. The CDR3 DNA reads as TGTGCCAGCAACCCGGGCACTGAAGCTTTCTTT. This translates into CASNPGTEAFF.

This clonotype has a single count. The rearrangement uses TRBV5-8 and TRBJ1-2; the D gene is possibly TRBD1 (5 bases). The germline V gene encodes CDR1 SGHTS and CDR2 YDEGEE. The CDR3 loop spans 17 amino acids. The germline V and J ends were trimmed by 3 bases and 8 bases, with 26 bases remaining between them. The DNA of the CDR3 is TGTGCCAGCAGCTCCCGACTACGCACGAGGACACGAGAGGGCTACACCTTC. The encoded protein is CASSSRLRTRTREGYTF. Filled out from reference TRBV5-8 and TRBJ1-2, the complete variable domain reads EAGVTQSPTHLIKTRGQQATLRCSPISGHTSVYWYQQALGLGLQFLLWYDEGEERNRGNFPPRFSGRQFPNYSSELNVNALELEDSALYLCASSSRLRTRTREGYTFGSGTRLTVV.

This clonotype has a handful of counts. The CDR3 DNA sequence: TGCGCCAGCAGCCAAGATATGCGACAGGGTTTGTCTAGCGGCTATGGCTACACCTTC. Protein product: CASSQDMRQGLSSGYGYTF. The chain employs TRBV4-1 and TRBJ1-2, with 7 bases fitting TRBD1. Germline lookup yields CDR1 MGHRA and CDR2 YSYEKL. Trimming at V came to 0 bases and at J to 4 bases, leaving 17 bases not matched to a gene. The CDR3 has 19 residues.

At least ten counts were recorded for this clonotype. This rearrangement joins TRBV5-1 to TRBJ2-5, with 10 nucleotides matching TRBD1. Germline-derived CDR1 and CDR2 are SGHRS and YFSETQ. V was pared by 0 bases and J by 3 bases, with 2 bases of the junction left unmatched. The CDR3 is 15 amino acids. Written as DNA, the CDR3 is TGCGCCAGCAGCTTGGCTGGGACAGGGGAAGAGACCCAGTACTTC. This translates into CASSLAGTGEETQYF.

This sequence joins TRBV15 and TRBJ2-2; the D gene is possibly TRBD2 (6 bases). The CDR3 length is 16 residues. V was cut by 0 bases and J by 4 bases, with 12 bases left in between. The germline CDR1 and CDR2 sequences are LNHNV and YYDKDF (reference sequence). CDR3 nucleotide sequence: TGTGCCACCAGCAGAGATGGGGGGATGGGCACCGGGGAGCTGTTTTTT. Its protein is CATSRDGGMGTGELFF.

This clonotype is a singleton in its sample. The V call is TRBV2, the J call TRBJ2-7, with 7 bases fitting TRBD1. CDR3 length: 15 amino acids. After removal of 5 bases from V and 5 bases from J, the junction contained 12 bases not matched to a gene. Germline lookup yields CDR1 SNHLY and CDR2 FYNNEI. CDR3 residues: CASSLLTGIGDEQYF. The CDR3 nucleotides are TGTGCCAGCAGTCTATTGACAGGGATCGGGGACGAGCAGTACTTC.

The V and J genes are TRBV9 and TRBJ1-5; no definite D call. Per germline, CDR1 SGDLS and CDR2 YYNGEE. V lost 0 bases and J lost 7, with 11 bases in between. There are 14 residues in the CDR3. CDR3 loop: CASSVAPGFQPQHF. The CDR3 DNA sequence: TGTGCCAGCAGCGTAGCCCCCGGGTTCCAGCCCCAGCATTTT.

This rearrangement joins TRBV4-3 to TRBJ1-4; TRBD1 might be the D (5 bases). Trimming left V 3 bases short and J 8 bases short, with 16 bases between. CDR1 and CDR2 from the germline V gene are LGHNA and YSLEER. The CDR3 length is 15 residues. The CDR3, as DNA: TGCGCCAGCAGCCAGGGCCGAGGGGCCGGGGAAAAACTGTTTTTT. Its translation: CASSQGRGAGEKLFF.

CDR3 loop: CASRRGGGDGYTF. CDR3 nucleotide sequence: TGTGCCAGCAGACGAGGTGGGGGGGATGGCTACACCTTC. The rearrangement uses TRBV7-8 and TRBJ1-2; perhaps TRBD1 as D (5 bases). Germline lookup yields CDR1 SGHVS and CDR2 FQNEAQ. This CDR3 region has 13 residues. With 6 bases removed from V and 6 bases from J, the gap between germline ends came to 14 bases. Combining the CDR3 with reference TRBV7-8 and TRBJ1-2 gives the whole variable domain GAGVSQSPRYKVAKRGQDVALRCDPISGHVSLFWYQQALGQGPEFLTYFQNEAQLDKSGLPSDRFFAERPEGSVSTLKIQRTQQEDSAVYLCASRRGGGDGYTFGSGTRLTVV.

The CDR3 protein is CASSQEGTGGYGYTF. CDR3 sequence (DNA): TGTGCCAGCAGCCAAGAAGGGACAGGGGGCTATGGCTACACCTTC. V gene TRBV14 combines with J gene TRBJ1-2; TRBD1 matches at 11 bases. Unmatched junction bases numbered 1, after V lost 0 bases and J lost 4 bases. The CDR3 consists of 15 residues. CDR1 and CDR2 (germline): SGHDN, FVKESK.

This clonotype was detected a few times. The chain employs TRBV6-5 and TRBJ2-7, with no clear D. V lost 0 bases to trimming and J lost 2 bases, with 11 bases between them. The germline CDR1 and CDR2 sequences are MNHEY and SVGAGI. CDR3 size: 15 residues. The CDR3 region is CASSYSASGAYEQYF. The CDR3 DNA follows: TGTGCCAGCAGTTACTCGGCGTCAGGAGCCTACGAGCAGTACTTC.

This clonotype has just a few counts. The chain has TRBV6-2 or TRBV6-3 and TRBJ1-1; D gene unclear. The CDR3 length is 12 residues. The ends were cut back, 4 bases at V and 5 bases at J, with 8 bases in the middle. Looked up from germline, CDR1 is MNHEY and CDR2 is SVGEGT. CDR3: CASSFLGTEAFF. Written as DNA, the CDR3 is TGTGCCAGCAGTTTTTTAGGGACTGAAGCTTTCTTT.

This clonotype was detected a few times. CDR3: CSAAGQGSSTDTQYF. Written as DNA, the CDR3 is TGCAGTGCCGCAGGACAGGGGTCGAGCACAGATACGCAGTATTTT. The chain joins TRBV20-1 to TRBJ2-3, with 9 bases lining up with TRBD1. The V and J ends lost 6 bases and 0 bases, in that order; junction bases with no gene match: 7. The CDR3 spans 15 residues. Germline CDR1 DFQATT, CDR2 SNEGSKA (reference sequence).